The 23 T cell receptor beta chains below were found in one sample sequenced in a study of cytomegalovirus exposure and HLA in healthy donors. The data were produced by immunoSEQ multiplex PCR, yet TCRdb's version contains in-frame clones alone and is incomplete. The profile shows about 120,000 clones, approximately 86% of them singletons. Sequencing was carried out using PBMCs. All receptors come from a man in his late teens or twenties in good health and CMV-seropositive.

The chain combines TRBV6-6 with TRBJ1-5, with TRBD1 as a possible D gene (6 bases). The CDR3 is 15 residues long. Germline CDR1 and CDR2: MNHNY and SVGAGI (reference sequence). V dropped 1 base and J dropped 3 bases, with 10 bases sitting between them. CDR3 sequence: CASSYLDSNNQPQHF. The DNA for the CDR3 is TGTGCCAGCAGTTACTTGGACAGTAACAATCAGCCCCAGCATTTT.

The rearrangement joins TRBV28 to TRBJ1-6; the D gene is possibly TRBD1 (5 bases). Germline-derived CDR1 and CDR2 are MDHEN and SYDVKM. Between the trimmed V and J ends, which lost 4 bases and 0 bases, there was a span of 16 bases. This CDR3 region has 18 residues. CDR3 residues: CASSSPGTLSSYNSPLHF. Here the CDR3 DNA reads TGTGCCAGCAGTTCCCCAGGGACTTTAAGCTCCTATAATTCACCCCTCCACTTT.

The genes are TRBV7-2 and TRBJ2-5; TRBD1 agrees at 7 bases. The ends lost 4 bases at V and 4 bases at J; junction bases unmatched: 3. This CDR3 spans 13 amino acids. Germline-derived CDR1 and CDR2 are SGHTA and FQGNSA. The CDR3 coding sequence is TGTGCCAGCAGCTGGGACAGACGAGAGACCCAGTACTTC. Residues: CASSWDRRETQYF.

A single count supports this clone. The chain joins TRBV10-3 to TRBJ2-5; 7 bases fit TRBD2. CDR1 ENHRY and CDR2 SYGVKD come from the germline V gene. The V gene end was trimmed by 0 bases and the J gene end by 5 bases; junction bases not matched to a gene: 9. This CDR3 has 16 residues. The CDR3 is CAISESGLTAGETQYF. The CDR3 DNA reads as TGTGCCATCAGTGAGTCGGGACTAACAGCGGGGGAGACCCAGTACTTC.

This clone occurred once. The chain links TRBV6-1 to TRBJ1-6; D unclear. Germline V gene data show CDR1 as MNHNS and CDR2 as SASEGT. CDR3 length: 15 residues. Deletions cut 6 bases from V and 7 bases from J, with 16 bases between. CDR3 amino acids: CASRPIQAPNSPLHF. The DNA of the CDR3 is TGTGCCAGCAGGCCCATTCAAGCGCCCAATTCACCCCTCCACTTT.

The gene calls are TRBV7-9 and TRBJ1-1; TRBD1 is a possible D gene (5 bases). Trimming took off 5 bases at V and 1 base at J, with 17 bases between the two ends. Germline V lookup: CDR1 SEHNR, CDR2 FQNEAQ (reference sequence). The CDR3 contains 16 residues. This chain's CDR3 is CASSHPQGQGNTEAFF. The DNA of the CDR3 is TGTGCCAGCAGCCACCCCCAAGGCCAGGGGAACACTGAAGCTTTCTTT.

The chain combines TRBV5-1 with TRBJ2-2; tentative D call: TRBD1 (7 bases). Per the germline V gene, CDR1 is SGHRS and CDR2 is YFSETQ. The CDR3 sequence is 16 residues long. With 4 bases removed from V and 3 bases from J, the gap between germline ends came to 16 bases. As DNA, the CDR3 is TGCGCCAGCAGCCCCCTGCGGGACAGCTACACCGGGGAGCTGTTTTTT. Encoded protein: CASSPLRDSYTGELFF.

DNA of the CDR3: TGTGCCAGCTCACCGGTCGGTAGCTCCTACGAGCAGTACTTC. Protein: CASSPVGSSYEQYF. The rearrangement links TRBV18 to TRBJ2-7; D is ambiguous. Trimming cost V 3 bases and J 0 bases, with 9 bases left between them. The CDR3 loop spans 14 amino acids. Germline lookup yields CDR1 KGHSH and CDR2 LQKENI.

The J gene is TRBJ1-1, the V gene TRBV7-8, with 12 bases that match TRBD1. Germline CDR1 SGHVS, CDR2 FQNEAQ. Trimming cost V 3 bases and J 3 bases; bases outside gene matches: 14. The length of the CDR3 is 19 residues. CDR3 in DNA: TGTGCCAGCAGCTTCCGACTATGGGACAGGGGGCGCGGGTACACTGAAGCTTTCTTT. It codes for CASSFRLWDRGRGYTEAFF.

This clone occurred once. The V gene is TRBV6-1, the J gene TRBJ1-1, with D possibly matching TRBD1 (6 bases). Germline lookup yields CDR1 MNHNS and CDR2 SASEGT. This CDR3 spans 16 amino acids. The V and J ends lost 1 base and 0 bases respectively, with 12 bases between them. The CDR3 region is CASSEGPGHMNTEAFF. The CDR3 region has the DNA TGTGCCAGCAGTGAAGGCCCGGGACACATGAACACTGAAGCTTTCTTT.

The rearrangement joins TRBV6-5 to TRBJ1-2; D remains unclear. Trimming removed 0 bases at V and 2 bases at J, with 7 bases between. The germline V gene has CDR1 MNHEY and CDR2 SVGAGI. The CDR3 sequence is 14 residues long. CDR3 DNA: TGTGCCAGCAGTTACTCGGGCACAAACTATGGCTACACCTTC. Protein product: CASSYSGTNYGYTF.

The CDR3 DNA is TGCGCCAGCAGCCCAGGGCTGAGCGGGTACAATGAGCAGTTCTTC. Translated, it gives CASSPGLSGYNEQFF. The J gene is TRBJ2-1, the V gene TRBV4-3; D possibly corresponds to TRBD2 (6 bases). The CDR3 spans 15 residues. The V end was cut by 4 bases, the J end by 4 bases, with 14 bases between. CDR1 and CDR2 from the germline V gene are LGHNA and YSLEER.

V is TRBV5-4 and J is TRBJ2-7; 9 nucleotides match TRBD1. The CDR3 loop spans 15 amino acids. V shed 5 bases and J 7 bases; nucleotides not matched to a gene: 13. The V gene's germline CDR1 is SGHNT and CDR2 YYREEE (reference sequence). The CDR3 here is CASSPDRGSVAEQYF. In DNA form, the CDR3 reads TGTGCCAGCAGTCCCGACAGGGGGTCCGTCGCGGAGCAGTACTTC.

The rearrangement uses TRBV7-8 and TRBJ2-5; weak D call: TRBD2 (6 bases). There are 14 residues in the CDR3. The ends were cut back, 1 base at V and 0 bases at J, with 6 bases in the middle. Germline assignment: CDR1 SGHVS and CDR2 FQNEAQ. The CDR3 sequence: CASSLGGDQETQYF. CDR3 DNA: TGTGCCAGCAGCTTAGGCGGGGACCAAGAGACCCAGTACTTC.

The V gene is TRBV6-5, the J gene TRBJ2-3; 11 bases map to TRBD2. The CDR3 length is 15 residues. The J segment lost 4 bases and the V segment lost 6 bases, leaving 6 bases of the junction unmatched. In germline, CDR1 is MNHEY, CDR2 SVGAGI. The CDR3 nucleotides are TGTGCCAGCAGAGGTAGCGGGGGGGCCTCAGATACGCAGTATTTT. As protein: CASRGSGGASDTQYF.

The chain is built from TRBV5-6 and TRBJ2-7; 10 bases map to TRBD1. CDR3 length: 14 residues. In germline, CDR1 is SGHDT, CDR2 YYEEEE. Trimming cost V 4 bases and J 8 bases; bases outside gene matches: 9. CDR3 DNA: TGTGCCAGCAGCCAAGGGACAGGGGCCCACAAGCAGTACTTC. Residues: CASSQGTGAHKQYF.

DNA for the CDR3: TGTGCCAGCAGCTTAATGGGGGGGCCTCAAGAGACCCAGTACTTC. It translates to CASSLMGGPQETQYF. The rearrangement joins TRBV7-2 to TRBJ2-5, with D possibly matching TRBD2 (7 bases). V shed 2 bases and J shed 2 bases, with 12 bases lying between them. The CDR3 sequence is 15 residues long. Looked up from germline, CDR1 is SGHTA and CDR2 is FQGNSA.

This clone was seen a few times. This chain connects TRBV6-1 to TRBJ1-1, with D perhaps TRBD1 (5 bases). Per the germline V gene, CDR1 is MNHNS and CDR2 is SASEGT. The CDR3 consists of 14 residues. V lost 2 bases and J lost 4, with 11 bases in between. CDR3 in amino acids: CASSEMEGPTEAFF. CDR3 coding DNA: TGTGCCAGCAGTGAAATGGAGGGACCCACTGAAGCTTTCTTT.

The genes are TRBV5-1 and TRBJ1-2; 8 bases match TRBD1. Trimming took 2 bases from V and 8 from J; bases not matched to a gene: 8. This CDR3 has 14 amino acids. Germline V gives CDR1 SGHRS, CDR2 YFSETQ. The CDR3 loop is CASSLGQGSDGYTF. CDR3 coding DNA: TGCGCCAGCAGCTTAGGACAGGGATCTGACGGCTACACCTTC.

The genes are TRBV6-1 and TRBJ2-6; possibly TRBD1 for D (6 bases). CDR3 length: 15 amino acids. The V gene lost 5 bases and the J gene lost 4 bases, with 12 bases spanning the gap. Germline CDR1 reads MNHNS; CDR2 reads SASEGT. Here the CDR3 reads CASSLTGTGANVLTF. For the CDR3, the DNA is TGTGCCAGCAGTTTAACAGGGACAGGGGCCAACGTCCTGACTTTC.

The rearrangement uses TRBV12-5 and TRBJ1-1, with a weak D call TRBD1 (6 bases). Trimming shortened V by 0 bases and J by 8 bases, and 10 bases separated the two germline ends. CDR1 LGHNT and CDR2 FRNRAP come from the germline V gene. CDR3 length: 13 amino acids. This CDR3 is CASGLVQGSEAFF. DNA for the CDR3: TGTGCTAGTGGTTTGGTACAGGGTTCCGAAGCTTTCTTT. The entire variable domain, with the rest obtained from reference TRBV12-5 and TRBJ1-1, is as follows: DARVTQTPRHKVTEMGQEVTMRCQPILGHNTVFWYRQTMMQGLELLAYFRNRAPLDDSGMPKDRFSAEMPDATLATLKIQPSEPRDSAVYFCASGLVQGSEAFFGQGTRLTVV.

The chain has TRBV5-8 and TRBJ1-1; no reliable D call. CDR1 is SGHTS and CDR2 is YDEGEE in the germline V gene. This CDR3 is 12 amino acids long. Trimming shortened V by 3 bases and J by 6 bases, and 9 bases separated the two germline ends. The CDR3 loop is CASSSDSPEAFF. The DNA of the CDR3 is TGTGCCAGCAGCTCCGATAGTCCTGAAGCTTTCTTT.

This clone was found once. The V call is TRBV6-5, the J call TRBJ2-3; the D is unclear. Germline CDR1 reads MNHEY; CDR2 reads SVGAGI. The CDR3 contains 15 residues. Trimming stripped 0 bases from V and 1 base from J, with 8 bases between. CDR3 DNA: TGTGCCAGCAGTTACTCTTTGCAGGGCACAGATACGCAGTATTTT. Its translation: CASSYSLQGTDTQYF.